The rows below give T cell receptor beta chains drawn from one sample of a study of blood T cell repertoires in COVID-19. Clones were read by immunoSEQ multiplex PCR, and TCRdb kept only the in-frame ones, dropping some. The sample records about 120,000 clones, 79% being singletons. The sequencing sample was made of peripheral blood. The receptors originated from a woman over 75 with acute or convalescent COVID-19. Both conserved end residues are part of each CDR3. The order of the fields is clone size, J gene, V gene, D gene, CDR3 DNA, CDR3 protein. D genes are given only for firm matches. Not every row has a clone size; where given, it reads once, few, many or a size class.

few	TRBJ2-7	TRBV12-3/TRBV12-4	-	TGTGCCAGCAGTTTTGGAACAGCCTACGAGCAGTACTTC	CASSFGTAYEQYF
-	TRBJ2-1	TRBV11-2	TRBD2	TGTGCCAGCAGATCAACTAGCGGAGACTCCTACAATGAGCAGTTCTTC	CASRSTSGDSYNEQFF
few	TRBJ2-1	TRBV11-2	-	TGTGCCAGCAGCCCTTTAAGCGGAGCCTCCTACAATGAGCAGTTCTTC	CASSPLSGASYNEQFF
once	TRBJ1-2	TRBV28	-	TGTGCCAGCAGTTTAGTCCGGAGTGGCTACACCTTC	CASSLVRSGYTF
-	TRBJ1-2	TRBV19	-	TGTGCCAGTAGGAGGGACACCTATAACTATGGCTACACCTTC	CASRRDTYNYGYTF
few	TRBJ1-5	TRBV6-5	-	TGTGCCAGCAGTTTGACCCGGAACTACGATCAGCCCCAGCATTTT	CASSLTRNYDQPQHF
-	TRBJ1-1	TRBV28	TRBD1	TGTGCCAGCAGTTTATTCCCGGACAGGGTGGGCACTGAAGCTTTCTTT	CASSLFPDRVGTEAFF
-	TRBJ1-1	TRBV13	-	TGTGCCAGCAGCCCTACGATGGGGAGTCAAGCTTTCTTT	CASSPTMGSQAFF
-	TRBJ2-7	TRBV3-1/TRBV3-2	TRBD1	TGTGCCAGCAGCCAGGTACGGGACAGACCCTACGAGCAGTACTTC	CASSQVRDRPYEQYF
-	TRBJ2-5	TRBV12-3/TRBV12-4	-	TGTGCCAGCGTGAGTCAGGGGGGGACCCAGTACTTC	CASVSQGGTQYF
-	TRBJ1-1	TRBV5-1	-	TGCGCCAGCAGCCCCTCGGTTGACACTGAAGCTTTCTTT	CASSPSVDTEAFF
-	TRBJ1-4	TRBV30	TRBD1	TGTGCCTGGAGCCCAGGGACAGGGCGAAAACTGTTTTTT	CAWSPGTGRKLFF
-	TRBJ1-6	TRBV11-2	TRBD1	TGTGCCAGCAGCCTCACCGACAGGGACAATTCACCCCTCCACTTT	CASSLTDRDNSPLHF
few	TRBJ2-1	TRBV11-2	-	TGTGCCAGCAGCTTCGAGGTTCGGACTCATAGTTTCTTC	CASSFEVRTHSFF
-	TRBJ1-2	TRBV27	-	TGTGCCAGCAGTTTCGAGAGGTACTATGGCTACACCTTC	CASSFERYYGYTF
-	TRBJ1-1	TRBV5-6	-	TGTGCCAGCAGCTTGGTTGGTCGGGGGTGGGGCACTGAAGCTTTCTTT	CASSLVGRGWGTEAFF
many	TRBJ1-5	TRBV28	TRBD1	TGTGCCAGCAGTTGGACAGGGGCGGGATATAGCAATCAGCCCCAGCATTTT	CASSWTGAGYSNQPQHF
-	TRBJ2-7	TRBV28	-	TGTGCCAGCAGTTTAGGGCTGTCCTACGAGCAGTACTTC	CASSLGLSYEQYF
-	TRBJ1-2	TRBV6-6	TRBD1	TGTGCCAGCAGTCAGGGGGCAACTAACTATGGCTACACCTTC	CASSQGATNYGYTF
few	TRBJ1-2	TRBV5-4	TRBD1	TGTGCCAGCAGCCAGGACAGGGGGTATGGCTACACCTTC	CASSQDRGYGYTF
-	TRBJ1-6	TRBV19	-	TGTGCCAGTAGTATGAGCTCCTATAATTCACCCCTCCACTTT	CASSMSSYNSPLHF
once	TRBJ2-1	TRBV7-2	-	TGTGCCAGCAGGGAAGTGCACAGCTCCTACAATGAGCAGTTCTTC	CASREVHSSYNEQFF
-	TRBJ2-7	TRBV9	-	TGTGCCAGCAGCGTAGCAGGACAGAGCTACGAGCAGTACTTC	CASSVAGQSYEQYF
-	TRBJ2-6	TRBV27	TRBD1	TGTGCCAGCAGTGACCGGGACAGGGGTTTAGGACCTGGGGCCAACGTCCTGACTTTC	CASSDRDRGLGPGANVLTF
-	TRBJ1-1	TRBV11-2	-	TGTGCCAGCAGCGCTGGACAGTTCATGAACACTGAAGCTTTCTTT	CASSAGQFMNTEAFF
-	TRBJ1-3	TRBV3-1/TRBV3-2	-	TGTGCCAGCAGCTTCGGAGCAGGGTCTGGAAACACCATATATTTT	CASSFGAGSGNTIYF
-	TRBJ1-2	TRBV6-6	TRBD1	TGTGCCAGCAGGGTGGGGACAGGCAACTATGGCTACACCTTC	CASRVGTGNYGYTF
few	TRBJ1-4	TRBV6-4	-	TGTGCCAGCAGTGACTCGCGACAGACTCCCCCTAGGCTGTTTTTT	CASSDSRQTPPRLFF
-	TRBJ1-4	TRBV19	-	TGTGCCAGTTCTAAGCAAACTAATGAAAAACTGTTTTTT	CASSKQTNEKLFF
-	TRBJ1-3	TRBV4-1	-	TGCGCCAGCAGCCGCTGGGGGGGATCTGGAAACACCATATATTTT	CASSRWGGSGNTIYF
-	TRBJ1-1	TRBV28	-	TGTGCCACCCGGTTGACTCACACTGAAGCTTTCTTT	CATRLTHTEAFF
-	TRBJ2-5	TRBV6-5	TRBD1	TGTGCCAGCAGTTACGCCGGGACAGGGTGGGCAGAGACCCAGTACTTC	CASSYAGTGWAETQYF
-	TRBJ1-3	TRBV7-2	-	TGTGCCAGCAGCTCTGGGCTTAGCTCTGGAAACACCATATATTTT	CASSSGLSSGNTIYF
-	TRBJ1-2	TRBV6-1	-	TGTGCCAGCAGTGAAGGGGGGGGGCTACCCTCCTATGGCTACACCTTC	CASSEGGGLPSYGYTF
-	TRBJ1-5	TRBV4-2	TRBD1	TGTGCCAGCAGTCTATGGACAGGGGAGCCTCAGCCCCAGCATTTT	CASSLWTGEPQPQHF
-	TRBJ2-1	TRBV5-1	TRBD1	TGCGCCAGCAGCCGAGGGACAGGGAATTACAATGAGCAGTTCTTC	CASSRGTGNYNEQFF
-	TRBJ2-5	TRBV11-2	TRBD2	TGTGCCAGCAGCTTGTCTAGCGGGAGAGAGACCCAGTACTTC	CASSLSSGRETQYF
-	TRBJ1-1	TRBV18	TRBD1	TGTGCCAGCTCACCGCCGGACAGGGGGCCCACTGAAGCTTTCTTT	CASSPPDRGPTEAFF
-	TRBJ1-2	TRBV27	-	TGTGCCAGCAGTAGGACAGCACAACCCTATGGCTACACCTTC	CASSRTAQPYGYTF
-	TRBJ2-7	TRBV4-1	TRBD1	TGCGCCAGCAGCCGGGACAGGGGGCGCGAGCAGTACTTC	CASSRDRGREQYF
once	TRBJ2-7	TRBV24-1	TRBD1	TGTGCCACCAGTGGTAATACCGGGACAGGGATAATCTACGAGCAGTACTTC	CATSGNTGTGIIYEQYF
few	TRBJ1-2	TRBV7-2	-	TGTGCCAGCAGCTTAGCCAGATCCTATGGCTACACCTTC	CASSLARSYGYTF
-	TRBJ1-2	TRBV6-2/TRBV6-3	TRBD1	TGTGCCAGCAGTTATCAGGGGGCTATCTATGGCTACACCTTC	CASSYQGAIYGYTF
-	TRBJ2-1	TRBV5-1	-	TGCGCCAGCAGCATAGAAAGTCCCTACAATGAGCAGTTCTTC	CASSIESPYNEQFF
-	TRBJ2-5	TRBV9	-	TGTGCCAGCAGAGGTAGCCAGGGGGAGACCCAGTACTTC	CASRGSQGETQYF
few	TRBJ2-1	TRBV5-6	-	TGTGCCAGCAGCTTGGGCCAGTACAATGAGCAGTTCTTC	CASSLGQYNEQFF
-	TRBJ2-1	TRBV5-4	TRBD2	TGTGCCAGCAGCTTCCTAGCGGGGCGGTCCTACAATGAGCAGTTCTTC	CASSFLAGRSYNEQFF
-	TRBJ1-1	TRBV6-6	TRBD1	TGTGCCAGCAGTTACAGACAGGGGAACACTGAAGCTTTCTTT	CASSYRQGNTEAFF
-	TRBJ2-1	TRBV6-6	-	TGTGCCAGCCGGCGGGATGAGCAGTTCTTC	CASRRDEQFF
few	TRBJ1-4	TRBV19	TRBD1	TGTGCCAGTAGTCCCGACGGCGGGGGACAGGGGGCAGAAAAACTGTTTTTT	CASSPDGGGQGAEKLFF
-	TRBJ2-7	TRBV27	TRBD2	TGTGCCAGCAGCCCGGGACTAGCGGGAGTCGGCTACGAGCAGTACTTC	CASSPGLAGVGYEQYF
-	TRBJ1-6	TRBV19	-	TGTGCCAGTAAGAGACAGGCTAATTCACCCCTCCACTTT	CASKRQANSPLHF
-	TRBJ1-1	TRBV27	TRBD1	TGTGCCAGCAGGAAGACAGGGAGAAGCACTGAAGCTTTCTTT	CASRKTGRSTEAFF
-	TRBJ1-4	TRBV28	-	TGTGCCAGCAGTTTAAACAGGGAAAAACTGTTTTTT	CASSLNREKLFF
-	TRBJ2-1	TRBV7-9	-	TGTGCCAGCAGCTTAGCTTCGACAAACAATGAGCAGTTCTTC	CASSLASTNNEQFF
-	TRBJ1-4	TRBV27	TRBD1	TGTGCCAGCACTCCGGGACAGGGGAGTGAAAAACTGTTTTTT	CASTPGQGSEKLFF
-	TRBJ2-7	TRBV18	-	TGTGCCAGCTCACCACCGGCAGGCCCCTACGAGCAGTACTTC	CASSPPAGPYEQYF
-	TRBJ1-2	TRBV6-6	-	TGTGCCAGCAGTTACGGCGGCGGGCTCTATGGCTACACCTTC	CASSYGGGLYGYTF
-	TRBJ2-3	TRBV7-2	TRBD1	TGTGCCAGCAGCGGAACAGGGGGCACAGATACGCAGTATTTT	CASSGTGGTDTQYF